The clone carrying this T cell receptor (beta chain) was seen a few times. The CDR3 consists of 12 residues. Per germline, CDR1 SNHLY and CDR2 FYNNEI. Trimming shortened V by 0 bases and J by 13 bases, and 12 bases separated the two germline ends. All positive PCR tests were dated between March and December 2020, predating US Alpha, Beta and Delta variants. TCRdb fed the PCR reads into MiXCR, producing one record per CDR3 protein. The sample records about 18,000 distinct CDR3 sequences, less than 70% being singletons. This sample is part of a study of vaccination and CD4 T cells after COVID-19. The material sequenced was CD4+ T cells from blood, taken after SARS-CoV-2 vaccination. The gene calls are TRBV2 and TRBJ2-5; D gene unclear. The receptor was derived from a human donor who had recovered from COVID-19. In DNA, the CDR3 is TGTGCCAGCAGTGAAGCTCGTGCAGCGTGGTACTTC. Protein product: CASSEARAAWYF.